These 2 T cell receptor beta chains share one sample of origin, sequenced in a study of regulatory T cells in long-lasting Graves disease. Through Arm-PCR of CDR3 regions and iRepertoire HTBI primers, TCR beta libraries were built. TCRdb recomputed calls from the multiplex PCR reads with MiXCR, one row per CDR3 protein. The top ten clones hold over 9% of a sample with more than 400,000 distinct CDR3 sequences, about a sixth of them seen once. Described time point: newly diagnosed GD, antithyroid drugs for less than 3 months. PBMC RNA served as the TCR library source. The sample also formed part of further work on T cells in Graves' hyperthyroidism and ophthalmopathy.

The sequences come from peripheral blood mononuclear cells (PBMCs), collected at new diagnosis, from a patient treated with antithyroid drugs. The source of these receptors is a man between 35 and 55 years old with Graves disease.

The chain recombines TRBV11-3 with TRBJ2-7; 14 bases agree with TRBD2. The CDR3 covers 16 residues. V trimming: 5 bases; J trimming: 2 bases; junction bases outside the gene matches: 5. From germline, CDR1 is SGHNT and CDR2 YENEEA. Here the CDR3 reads CASSRLAGGGTYEQYF. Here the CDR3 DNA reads TGTGCCAGCAGCCGACTAGCGGGAGGGGGGACCTACGAGCAGTACTTC.

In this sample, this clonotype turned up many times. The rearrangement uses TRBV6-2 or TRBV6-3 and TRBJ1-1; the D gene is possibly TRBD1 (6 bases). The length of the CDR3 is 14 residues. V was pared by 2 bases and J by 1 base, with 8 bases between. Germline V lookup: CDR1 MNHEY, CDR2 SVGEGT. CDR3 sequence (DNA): TGTGCCAGCAGTTACCCAGGGGCGAACACTGAAGCTTTCTTT. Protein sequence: CASSYPGANTEAFF.